A selection of T cell receptor beta chains follows, all from one sample in a study of blood T cell repertoires in COVID-19. TCRdb's copy holds only in-frame clones and misses some; the assay was immunoSEQ multiplex PCR. Altogether about 170,000 clones are present, about four fifths being singletons, with the ten largest covering roughly 2%. Source material: peripheral blood. The receptors derive from a woman of 80 years or more with acute or convalescent COVID-19. Both conserved end residues are part of each CDR3. Each record gives: J gene, V gene, CDR3 protein.

TRBJ2-2,TRBV6-2/TRBV6-3,CASSQPLGAGGNTGELFF
TRBJ1-2,TRBV28,CASSAGGGFGYTF
TRBJ1-1,TRBV3-1/TRBV3-2,CASSQETGVTEAFF
TRBJ2-1,TRBV6-5,CASSTRDRGYNEQFF
TRBJ2-7,TRBV19,CASSIGGYEQYF
TRBJ2-5,TRBV11-2,CASSLAGGRGETQYF
TRBJ1-5,TRBV19,CASSKTGGSNQPQHF
TRBJ1-3,TRBV15,CATSRDTGETSGNTIYF
TRBJ2-7,TRBV11-2,CASSLDAGSSYEQYF
TRBJ2-4,TRBV2,CASRPGLNIQYF
TRBJ1-1,TRBV7-2,CASSWGDRVNTEAFF
TRBJ1-1,TRBV9,CASSAGQGATEAFF
TRBJ1-2,TRBV28,CASSLSGVDYGYTF
TRBJ2-7,TRBV7-8,CASSKPSTGGYEQYF
TRBJ1-6,TRBV7-3,CASSLDRVNSPLHF
TRBJ1-3,TRBV7-2,CASSLAAGGLTGNTIYF
TRBJ2-2,TRBV27,CASSLYSGNGGELFF
TRBJ2-3,TRBV11-2,CASSLGLAGADTQYF
TRBJ2-3,TRBV20-1,CSASRGSGRVEDTQYF
TRBJ2-2,TRBV5-6,CASSAGTGGPARELFF
TRBJ1-5,TRBV19,CASSMIRQGLYSNQPQHF
TRBJ1-1,TRBV5-1,CASSLADMGTEAFF
TRBJ2-3,TRBV6-4,CASSAWASGSTDTQYF
TRBJ2-7,TRBV3-1/TRBV3-2,CASSQAGWDPSSYEQYF
TRBJ2-3,TRBV2,CASSDRGTDTQYF
TRBJ1-2,TRBV6-2/TRBV6-3,CASSYEAVYGYTF
TRBJ1-2,TRBV19,CASSLRGDYGYTF
TRBJ2-3,TRBV4-2,CASSQEAGDPDTQYF
TRBJ1-1,TRBV30,CAWSVGGARTEAFF
TRBJ1-5,TRBV7-9,CASSTRGSDQPQHF
TRBJ2-3,TRBV5-1,CASSLEAGGATDTQYF
TRBJ2-7,TRBV7-6,CASSPRVAGGLAEQYF
TRBJ1-4,TRBV18,CASSSVTIGELFF
TRBJ1-2,TRBV19,CASTKTDAYYGYTF
TRBJ2-5,TRBV6-2/TRBV6-3,CASSYRRYQETQYF
TRBJ2-1,TRBV6-2/TRBV6-3,CASSYGAKSGAHNEQFF
TRBJ2-7,TRBV5-1,CASTRGTGGPYEQYF
TRBJ2-1,TRBV9,CASSVVAQYNEQFF
TRBJ2-7,TRBV7-2,CASSSARGYEQYF
TRBJ2-7,TRBV11-3,CASSRQGDTYEQYF
TRBJ2-1,TRBV6-5,CASESAGGSYNEQFF
TRBJ2-3,TRBV5-1,CASSFIGQGGTDTQYF
TRBJ2-2,TRBV28,CASSYHRTGENTGELFF
TRBJ1-4,TRBV5-1,CASSSTGLNEKLFF
TRBJ2-1,TRBV19,CASNMGQLSYNEQFF
TRBJ2-2,TRBV5-5,CASSDARANTGELFF
TRBJ1-5,TRBV6-2/TRBV6-3,CASSLGQGSGNQPQHF
TRBJ1-1,TRBV5-1,CASSLVTGGLGSTEAFF
TRBJ1-2,TRBV29-1,CSAQESLLGYTF
TRBJ1-5,TRBV6-1,CASSDRGFNQPQHF